Following are 13 T cell receptor beta chains from one sample sequenced in a study of shared clonotypes between healthy human individuals. Sequenced by immunoSEQ multiplex PCR; TCRdb stores in-frame clones only, minus some. Counted here are 1,400,000 or so clones, approximately 98.5% occurring once; the ten biggest clones make up about 0.4%. The sequencing input was naive CD4+ T cells sorted from blood. As to subset: CD45RA+ positively selected. Receptors originate from a man aged 25-45 years in good health.

The rearrangement joins TRBV18 to TRBJ1-3, with 9 bases identical to TRBD1. CDR3 length: 19 amino acids. Trimming cost V 4 bases and J 0 bases; bases outside gene matches: 13. Germline V gives CDR1 KGHSH, CDR2 LQKENI. As DNA, the CDR3 is TGTGCCAGCTCACGCCGGGACAGGGCTCTCCTATTCTCTGGAAACACCATATATTTT. It yields the protein CASSRRDRALLFSGNTIYF.

The DNA for the CDR3 is TGTGCCAGCACCAGGGTATATGGCTACACCTTC. Translation gives CASTRVYGYTF. This rearrangement joins TRBV6-1 to TRBJ1-2, with D perhaps matching TRBD1 (5 bases). Germline lookup yields CDR1 MNHNS and CDR2 SASEGT. The CDR3 consists of 11 residues. The V and J ends lost 7 bases and 5 bases respectively, with 8 bases between them.

As DNA, the CDR3 is TGTGCCAGCAGTCCCCCAGGCGGGAGTTCAGATACGCAGTATTTT. Amino acid sequence: CASSPPGGSSDTQYF. J is TRBJ2-3 and V is TRBV28; 7 bases match TRBD2. Germline V gene lookup returns CDR1 MDHEN and CDR2 SYDVKM. The junction had 9 bases not matched to a gene; V was cut back by 5 bases and J by 4 bases. This CDR3 contains 15 residues. The whole variable domain, filled in from reference TRBV28 and TRBJ2-3, reads DVKVTQSSRYLVKRTGEKVFLECVQDMDHENMFWYRQDPGLGLRLIYFSYDVKMKEKGDIPEGYSVSREKKERFSLILESASTNQTSMYLCASSPPGGSSDTQYFGPGTRLTVL.

The chain couples TRBV28 to TRBJ2-5, with D possibly being TRBD2 (6 bases). V was cut by 11 bases and J by 3 bases, with 13 bases left in between. The CDR3 loop spans 12 amino acids. Germline-derived CDR1 and CDR2 are MDHEN and SYDVKM. CDR3 nucleotides: TGTGCCTCTCGGAGGGGAGAAGAGACCCAGTACTTC. Amino acids: CASRRGEETQYF.

J is TRBJ2-2 and V is TRBV27; no firm D call. This CDR3 is 13 amino acids long. CDR1 and CDR2 from the germline V gene are MNHEY and SMNVEV (reference sequence). Trimming removed 3 bases at V and 4 bases at J, with 6 bases between. CDR3 region: CASSFMGTGELFF. CDR3 in DNA: TGTGCCAGCAGTTTCATGGGCACCGGGGAGCTGTTTTTT.

The chain has TRBV7-6 and TRBJ2-5, with no clear D. Germline V gene data show CDR1 as SGHVS and CDR2 as FNYEAQ. V lost 5 bases, J lost 5 bases, and 18 bases lay in between. The CDR3 has 15 residues. The CDR3 here is CASSPVGYVVETQYF. In DNA, the CDR3 is TGTGCCAGCAGCCCTGTAGGGTATGTCGTGGAGACCCAGTACTTC.

This CDR3 reads CASSLPMNTEAFF. The CDR3 bases are TGTGCCAGCAGCTTACCCATGAACACTGAAGCTTTCTTT. The J gene is TRBJ1-1, the V gene TRBV11-2; D uncertain. Per the germline V gene, CDR1 is SGHAT and CDR2 is FQNNGV. V shed 2 bases and J shed 0 bases, with 4 bases lying between them. This CDR3 comprises 13 residues.

The chain has TRBV19 and TRBJ2-1; D may be TRBD2 (6 bases). The germline gives CDR1 LNHDA, CDR2 SQIVND (reference sequence). This CDR3 has 14 amino acids. V was shortened by 8 bases and J by 10 bases, with 21 bases between the two germline ends. The CDR3 DNA reads TGTGCCAGTGCCGGGACCCAATCCGGAGGGGAGCAGTTCTTC. It is translated as CASAGTQSGGEQFF.

The V gene is TRBV7-6, the J gene TRBJ2-5, with 7 bases fitting TRBD2. The germline CDR1 and CDR2 sequences are SGHVS and FNYEAQ. The CDR3 has 14 amino acids. Trimming took 4 bases from V and 4 from J; bases not matched to a gene: 6. CDR3 residues: CASSSFRGGETQYF. The CDR3 DNA reads as TGTGCCAGCAGCTCCTTTCGCGGGGGAGAGACCCAGTACTTC.

CDR3 protein: CASREAGAGNTIYF. The CDR3 DNA is TGTGCCAGTCGGGAAGCAGGCGCTGGAAACACCATATATTTT. The chain combines TRBV2 with TRBJ1-3, with D unclear. CDR1 and CDR2 (germline): SNHLY, FYNNEI. Trimming took 9 bases from V and 2 from J, leaving 14 bases between them. CDR3 size: 14 residues.

The V call is TRBV18, the J call TRBJ1-2; a possible D gene is TRBD1 (5 bases). This CDR3 has 16 amino acids. V dropped 2 bases and J dropped 8 bases, with 21 bases sitting between them. Germline loops: CDR1 KGHSH, CDR2 LQKENI. CDR3 region: CASSPFWDPGEEGYTF. CDR3 nucleotide sequence: TGTGCCAGCTCACCATTTTGGGACCCGGGTGAGGAGGGCTACACCTTC.

The chain recombines TRBV7-9 with TRBJ1-1, with D possibly TRBD1 on 6 matching bases. From germline, CDR1 is SEHNR and CDR2 FQNEAQ (reference sequence). Trimming stripped 5 bases from V and 7 bases from J, with 11 bases between. The CDR3 consists of 12 residues. This CDR3 reads CASSRTAFEAFF. The CDR3 DNA follows: TGTGCCAGCAGCAGGACAGCCTTTGAAGCTTTCTTT.

V is TRBV10-2 and J is TRBJ2-3; D is undetermined. Trimming removed 6 bases from V and 6 bases from J, with 10 bases in between. The CDR3 runs 12 residues. Germline V lookup: CDR1 WSHSY, CDR2 SAAADI. The CDR3 spells CASRRDSDTQYF. CDR3 nucleotide sequence: TGCGCCAGCAGAAGGGATTCTGATACGCAGTATTTT.